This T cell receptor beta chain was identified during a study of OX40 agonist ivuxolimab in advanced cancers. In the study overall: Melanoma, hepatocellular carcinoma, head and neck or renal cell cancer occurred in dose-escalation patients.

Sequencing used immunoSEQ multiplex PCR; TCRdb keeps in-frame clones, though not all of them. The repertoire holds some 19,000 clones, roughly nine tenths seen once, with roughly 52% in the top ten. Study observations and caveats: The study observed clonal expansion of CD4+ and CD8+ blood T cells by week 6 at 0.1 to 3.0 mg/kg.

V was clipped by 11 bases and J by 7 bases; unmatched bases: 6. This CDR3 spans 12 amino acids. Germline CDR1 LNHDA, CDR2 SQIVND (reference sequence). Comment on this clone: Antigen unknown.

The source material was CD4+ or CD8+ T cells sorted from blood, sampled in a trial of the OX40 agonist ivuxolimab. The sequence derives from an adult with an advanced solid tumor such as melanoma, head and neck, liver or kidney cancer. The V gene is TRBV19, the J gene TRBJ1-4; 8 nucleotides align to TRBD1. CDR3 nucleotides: TGTGCCGCAGGACAGGGCACTGAAAAACTGTTTTTT. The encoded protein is CAAGQGTEKLFF.